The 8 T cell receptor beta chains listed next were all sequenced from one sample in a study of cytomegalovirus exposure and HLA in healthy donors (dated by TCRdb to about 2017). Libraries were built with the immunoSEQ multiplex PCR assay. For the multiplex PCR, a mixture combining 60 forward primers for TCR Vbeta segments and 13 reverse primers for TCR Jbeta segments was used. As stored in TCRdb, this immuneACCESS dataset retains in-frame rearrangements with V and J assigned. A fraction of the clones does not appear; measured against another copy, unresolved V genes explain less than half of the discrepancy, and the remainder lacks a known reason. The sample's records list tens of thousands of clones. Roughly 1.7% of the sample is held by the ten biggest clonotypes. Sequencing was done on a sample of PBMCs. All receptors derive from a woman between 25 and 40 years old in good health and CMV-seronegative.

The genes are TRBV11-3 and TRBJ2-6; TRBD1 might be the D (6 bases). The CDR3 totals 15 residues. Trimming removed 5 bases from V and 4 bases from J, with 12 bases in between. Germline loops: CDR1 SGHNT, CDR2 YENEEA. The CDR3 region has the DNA TGTGCCAGCAGCAAACAGGGAAACGGGGCCAACGTCCTGACTTTC. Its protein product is CASSKQGNGANVLTF.

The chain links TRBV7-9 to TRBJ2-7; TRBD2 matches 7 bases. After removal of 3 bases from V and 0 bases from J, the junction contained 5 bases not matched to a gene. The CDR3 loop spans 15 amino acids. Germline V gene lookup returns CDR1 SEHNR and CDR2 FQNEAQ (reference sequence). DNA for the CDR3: TGTGCCAGCAGCTTTGAGGGCGGGAGCTCCTACGAGCAGTACTTC. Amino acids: CASSFEGGSSYEQYF.

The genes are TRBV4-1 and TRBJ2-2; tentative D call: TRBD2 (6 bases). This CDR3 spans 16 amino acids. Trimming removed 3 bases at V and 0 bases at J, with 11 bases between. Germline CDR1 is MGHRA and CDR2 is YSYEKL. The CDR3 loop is CASSQQGGANTGELFF. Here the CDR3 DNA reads TGCGCCAGCAGCCAGCAAGGAGGGGCGAACACCGGGGAGCTGTTTTTT.

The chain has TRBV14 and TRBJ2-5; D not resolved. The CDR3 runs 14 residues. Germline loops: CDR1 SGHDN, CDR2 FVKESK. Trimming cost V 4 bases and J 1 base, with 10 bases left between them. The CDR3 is CASSPLSVQETQYF. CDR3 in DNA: TGTGCCAGCAGCCCCCTCAGCGTCCAAGAGACCCAGTACTTC.

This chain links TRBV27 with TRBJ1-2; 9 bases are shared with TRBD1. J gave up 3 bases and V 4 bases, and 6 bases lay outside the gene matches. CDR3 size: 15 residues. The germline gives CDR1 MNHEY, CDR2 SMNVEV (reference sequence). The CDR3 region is CASSSYRGLDYGYTF. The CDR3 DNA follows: TGTGCCAGCAGTTCCTACAGGGGGCTGGACTATGGCTACACCTTC.

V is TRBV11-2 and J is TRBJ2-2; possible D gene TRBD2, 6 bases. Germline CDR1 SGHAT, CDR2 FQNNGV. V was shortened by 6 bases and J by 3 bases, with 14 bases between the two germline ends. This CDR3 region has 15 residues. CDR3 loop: CASSSRDSYTGELFF. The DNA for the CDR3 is TGTGCCAGCAGTTCCCGGGACTCGTACACCGGGGAGCTGTTTTTT.

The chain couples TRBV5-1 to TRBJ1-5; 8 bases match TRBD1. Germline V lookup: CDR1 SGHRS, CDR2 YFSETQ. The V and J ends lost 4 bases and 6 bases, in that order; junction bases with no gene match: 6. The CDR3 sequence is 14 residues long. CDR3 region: CASSPGGGVQPQHF. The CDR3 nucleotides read TGCGCCAGCAGCCCAGGGGGCGGTGTTCAGCCCCAGCATTTT.

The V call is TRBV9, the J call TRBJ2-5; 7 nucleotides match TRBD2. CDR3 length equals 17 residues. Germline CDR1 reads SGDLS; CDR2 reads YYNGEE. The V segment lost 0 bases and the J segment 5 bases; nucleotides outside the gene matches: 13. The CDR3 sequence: CASSVEGRLAEGETQYF. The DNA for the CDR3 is TGTGCCAGCAGCGTAGAGGGGAGGCTAGCGGAGGGGGAGACCCAGTACTTC.